This TCR beta chain was profiled in a study of circulating and synovial CD4+ cells in juvenile arthritis. Losses at the gene ends were 1 base for V and 4 bases for J; bases not matched to a gene: 12. Germline CDR1 reads MNHNS; CDR2 reads SASEGT. The CDR3 sequence is 18 residues long. Of note for this clone: What it recognizes is unknown. The identical CDR3 is also encoded by other nucleotide sequences in the sample.

Points from the study as a whole: Overlap with synovium rose as more T cells were sequenced.

TCRdb keeps only in-frame clones here, not all; method: immunoSEQ multiplex PCR. Of about 39,000 clones in the sample, roughly 94% were seen once. The chain uses TRBV6-1 and TRBJ1-2; 10 positions agree with TRBD1. The sequenced sample was CD4+ T cells from blood. The receptor comes from a human donor with juvenile idiopathic arthritis. The chain's CDR3 is CASSEGIRADRGTYGYTF. In nucleotides, the CDR3 is TGTGCCAGCAGTGAAGGGATAAGAGCGGACAGGGGGACCTATGGCTACACCTTC.